This is a list of T cell receptor beta chains from one sample in a study of T cells in Graves' hyperthyroidism and ophthalmopathy. TCRdb re-called the multiplex PCR reads with MiXCR, one entry per CDR3 protein. Counted here are 800,000 or so distinct CDR3 sequences, over 35% occurring once; the ten biggest clones make up 8% to 9%. Sample: blood. These receptors originate from a young man with Graves' hyperthyroidism. The CDR3 runs from the conserved cysteine through the conserved F or W. The D gene is left open where the match is weak. Size is omitted from some rows. Given values are once, few, many or a class for expanded clones.

TRBJ2-5 - TRBD2 TRBV11-2 TGTGCCAGCAGCCACGGACTAGCGGGGGTAGGGGAGACCCAGTACTTC CASSHGLAGVGETQYF
TRBJ1-2 - TRBD1 TRBV7-9 TGTGCCAGCAGCCACTACGGGACAGGGACTGGCTACACCTTC CASSHYGTGTGYTF
TRBJ2-5 many - TRBV2 TGTGCCAGCAGTGTTGTAGACCCTCGTGTAAAAGAGACCCAGTACTTC CASSVVDPRVKETQYF
TRBJ1-3 many - TRBV19 TGTGCCAGTAGCGCCTTGTCCTGGGCCTTGCAAGGAAACACCATATATTTT CASSALSWALQGNTIYF
TRBJ2-7 many - TRBV24-1 TGTGCCACCAGTGATCCACTCAGCTACGAGCAGTACTTC CATSDPLSYEQYF
TRBJ1-5 once - TRBV2 TGTGCCAGCAGTGGGGCCGGCCCGGGACCCCAGCATTTT CASSGAGPGPQHF
TRBJ1-5 - - TRBV6-1 TGTGCCAGCAGTGAGGGACGGGCGCCACCTAATCAGCCCCAGCATTTT CASSEGRAPPNQPQHF
TRBJ2-7 few - TRBV12-3/TRBV12-4 TGTGCCAGCAAACCGGACAGCGATTTCTACGAGCAGTACTTC CASKPDSDFYEQYF
TRBJ1-2 - - TRBV2 TGTGCCAGCAGTGTTGGCAGGGACGACTATGGCTACACCTTC CASSVGRDDYGYTF
TRBJ2-5 - - TRBV19 TGTGCCAGTCGTCCTGCGGAGACCCAGTACTTC CASRPAETQYF
TRBJ2-2 - - TRBV6-5 TGTGCCAGCAGTTATATGAGGAGGGGCCTCTGGGAGCTGTTTTTT CASSYMRRGLWELFF
TRBJ1-2 - - TRBV29-1 TGCAGCGTTCAGTCCAATGGCTACACCTTC CSVQSNGYTF
TRBJ1-3 few TRBD1 TRBV20-1 TGCAGTGCTACACCCCAGGGGGCTGGAAACACCATATATTTT CSATPQGAGNTIYF
TRBJ2-7 few - TRBV7-9 TGTGCCAGCAGAAGATCTCAGGGGTTCCCCTACGAGCAGTACTTC CASRRSQGFPYEQYF
TRBJ2-2 - - TRBV6-6 TGTGCCAGCAAAGAGGGGCGGGGCGCGAACACCGGGGAGCTGTTTTTT CASKEGRGANTGELFF
TRBJ1-1 many - TRBV2 TGTGCCAGCAGTGAAGCGTGGAACACTGAAGCTTTCTTT CASSEAWNTEAFF
TRBJ1-1 - - TRBV25-1 - CASSEYLCASSRAQRWNTEAFF
TRBJ1-6 - - TRBV10-3 TGTGCCATCAGGGAGCGGAATTCACCCCTCCACTTT CAIRERNSPLHF
TRBJ1-1 - TRBD1 TRBV6-1 TGTGCCAGCAGCCTTCGACAGGGGGCTCGGAACACTGAAGCTTTCTTT CASSLRQGARNTEAFF
TRBJ2-7 - - TRBV25-1 TGTGTCAGCAGTGAATCGGGGAGAGAGCAGTACTTC CVSSESGREQYF
TRBJ2-5 once - TRBV5-6 TGTGCCAGCAGCTTGGATAGCTGGCTGGACCAGTACTTC CASSLDSWLDQYF
TRBJ1-3 - TRBD1 TRBV7-6 TGTGCCAGCAGCCATCCTATCCGGGACAGGGGCCTTGGCTCTGGAAACACCATATATTTT CASSHPIRDRGLGSGNTIYF
TRBJ1-2 - - TRBV4-1 TGCGCCAGCAGCCGAGACGGGGACCTATGGGGCTACACCTTC CASSRDGDLWGYTF
TRBJ1-2 few - TRBV20-1 TGCAGTGCTAGAATGGGGGCGCGGGGCTACACCTTC CSARMGARGYTF